The rows below give T cell receptor beta chains drawn from one sample of a study of vaccination and CD4 T cells after COVID-19. MiXCR was run by TCRdb on the PCR reads, yielding one entry per CDR3 protein. This sample has 15,000 to 19,000 distinct CDR3 sequences, with about 40% found just once. These receptors lack a known antigen. The sequencing input was cultured CD4+ T cells from blood. Source of these receptors: a human donor with COVID-19. CDR3s include the opening cysteine and the closing phenylalanine or tryptophan. A D gene is named only where the DNA matches it firmly. A row's size may be missing; if present it is once, few, many or a size class.

v_call	d_call	j_call	clone_size	cdr3_length	cdr3_nt	cdr3_aa
TRBV19	TRBD1	TRBJ2-1	once	14	TGTGCCAGTCACCCGGGACAGGTTTTGAATGAGCAGTTCTTC	CASHPGQVLNEQFF
TRBV5-4	TRBD1	TRBJ2-7	-	16	TGTGCCAGCAGCTTGGGAGGGGGACAGTCGACCTACGAGCAGTACTTC	CASSLGGGQSTYEQYF
TRBV20-1	-	TRBJ2-5	few	16	TGCAGTGCTAGAGATTCTACCCTGACGGCGGGGAAGACCCAGTACTTC	CSARDSTLTAGKTQYF
TRBV6-5	-	TRBJ2-3	-	13	TGTGCCAGCAGTTACTCGGTCACAGATACGCAGTATTTT	CASSYSVTDTQYF
TRBV10-2	TRBD2	TRBJ2-1	once	18	TGCGCCAGCAGTGATGTTAGCGGGGGCCTGAGCTCCTACAATGAGCAGTTCTTC	CASSDVSGGLSSYNEQFF
TRBV20-1	TRBD2	TRBJ2-5	few	15	TGCAGTGCTAGAGATTCCATGGGGACTAGCGAGACCCAGTACTTC	CSARDSMGTSETQYF
TRBV15	-	TRBJ1-4	-	16	TGTGCCACCAGCAGCCTGAGGGCGGCCACTAATGAAAAACTGTTTTTT	CATSSLRAATNEKLFF
TRBV28	-	TRBJ1-5	-	14	TGTGCCAGCAGTTTGGATCCGTCCAACCAGCCCCAGCATTTT	CASSLDPSNQPQHF
TRBV28	-	TRBJ1-2	few	15	TGTGCCAGCAGCCCGGTAACGGGGGGCTACTATGGCTACACCTTC	CASSPVTGGYYGYTF
TRBV19	TRBD2	TRBJ2-1	-	14	TGTGCCAGTACCCGGAGCGGGGCTTACAATGAGCAGTTCTTC	CASTRSGAYNEQFF
TRBV4-2	TRBD2	TRBJ2-5	once	13	TGTGCCACGGCTAGCGGGGATGTAGAGACCCAGTACTTC	CATASGDVETQYF
TRBV12-3/TRBV12-4	-	TRBJ1-6	-	14	TGTGCCAGCATTGTCCGCACAGGTAATTCACCCCTCCACTTT	CASIVRTGNSPLHF
TRBV6-1	-	TRBJ1-4	-	13	TGTGCCAGCATCCCCGGACTGCGGGGAAAACTGTTTTTT	CASIPGLRGKLFF
TRBV27	-	TRBJ2-3	-	14	TGTGCCAGCAGTTTAGGGGTGGGCACAGATACGCAGTATTTT	CASSLGVGTDTQYF
TRBV6-2/TRBV6-3	-	TRBJ2-7	-	13	TGTGCCAGCAGGGAAATTAGCTCCTACGAGCAGTACTTC	CASREISSYEQYF
TRBV6-5	-	TRBJ1-1	-	14	TGTGCCAGCAGAGACTCGGGGTTACACACTGAAGCTTTCTTT	CASRDSGLHTEAFF
TRBV19	-	TRBJ1-6	few	14	TGTGCCAGTAGCTTGGGGGCAGGTGTTTCACCCCTCCACTTT	CASSLGAGVSPLHF
TRBV11-2	TRBD1	TRBJ2-7	-	14	TGTGCCAGCAGCTTACGCGAGACAGGGGGCGAGCAGTACTTC	CASSLRETGGEQYF
TRBV20-1	-	TRBJ1-2	-	12	TGCAGTGCTCATCGGGAAGTCTATGGCTACACCTTC	CSAHREVYGYTF
TRBV28	TRBD1	TRBJ2-2	few	16	TGTGCCAGCGGGGGCAGGGGGCGGGTGAACACCGGGGAGCTGTTTTTT	CASGGRGRVNTGELFF
TRBV6-1	-	TRBJ1-3	-	14	TGTGCCAGCAGTGAATACGAGGGGAAAGGCACCATATATTTT	CASSEYEGKGTIYF
TRBV6-1	-	TRBJ2-3	few	12	TGTGCCAGCAATGGGCCCCCAGATACGCAGTATTTT	CASNGPPDTQYF
TRBV18	-	TRBJ1-5	-	14	TGTGCCAGCTCACTGGGACCTAAGATCGAGCCCCAGCATTTT	CASSLGPKIEPQHF
TRBV6-1	-	TRBJ1-1	-	16	TGTGCCAGCAGTGAGAGGGGGGGGGTCCGAGGGGCTGAAGCTTTCTTT	CASSERGGVRGAEAFF
TRBV6-1	-	TRBJ2-3	-	18	TGTGCCAGCAGTGATCTCTTCGGGACGGGGGACCCTCCTGATACGCAGTATTTT	CASSDLFGTGDPPDTQYF
TRBV12-3/TRBV12-4	TRBD2	TRBJ2-4	-	12	TGTGCCAGCAGGACTGGGGACTACGGTCAGTACTTC	CASRTGDYGQYF
TRBV7-2	-	TRBJ1-2	few	16	TGTGCCAGCAGCTTAGTCACAGGGAGGGTAGATTATGGCTACACCTTC	CASSLVTGRVDYGYTF
TRBV19	TRBD1	TRBJ1-1	few	14	TGTGCCAGCAAGACAGGGGAAATGAACACTGAAGCTTTCTTT	CASKTGEMNTEAFF
TRBV7-9	-	TRBJ1-4	-	15	TGTGCCAGCAGCCGGACTGCAGGGAGGGGAGAAAAACTGTTTTTT	CASSRTAGRGEKLFF
TRBV6-1	TRBD1	TRBJ2-7	-	14	TGTGCCAGCAGGTTGGGACAGACTATCTACGAGCAGTACTTC	CASRLGQTIYEQYF
TRBV7-9	-	TRBJ1-3	once	17	TGTGCCAGCAGCTTTTGGGGTTCCAAGCCCTCTGGAAACACCATATATTTT	CASSFWGSKPSGNTIYF
TRBV20-1	TRBD1	TRBJ1-5	few	15	TGCAGTGCTAGGCCCCAAGAGGGGGCAAGTCAGCCCCAGCATTTT	CSARPQEGASQPQHF
TRBV6-2/TRBV6-3	TRBD2	TRBJ2-5	few	14	TGTGCCAGCAGACCCGGGGGGTCTCAGGAGACCCAGTACTTC	CASRPGGSQETQYF
TRBV20-1	TRBD1	TRBJ2-4	-	12	TGCAGTGCTAGCGGTCAGACAGGGGATCAGTACTTC	CSASGQTGDQYF
TRBV9	TRBD1	TRBJ1-6	-	14	TGTGCCAGCAGCGCGACAGGGAAGGATTCACCCCTCCACTTT	CASSATGKDSPLHF
TRBV15	-	TRBJ1-3	once	15	TGTGCCACCAGCAGAGGGCAGGAAAGTGGAAACACCATATATTTT	CATSRGQESGNTIYF
TRBV6-1	-	TRBJ2-1	-	13	TGTGCCAGCAGAGCCGGGACACCCAATGAGCAGTTCTTC	CASRAGTPNEQFF
TRBV5-1	-	TRBJ2-1	-	15	TGCGCCAGCAGCTTGACGGACAAAGCGAACAATGAGCAGTTCTTC	CASSLTDKANNEQFF
TRBV7-2	-	TRBJ2-5	-	15	TGTGCCAGCAGCTTAGTCGTGACAGTTCAAGAGACCCAGTACTTC	CASSLVVTVQETQYF
TRBV10-1	TRBD1	TRBJ1-2	-	14	TGCGCCAGCAGTGAGTCCGGGACAGAGTATGGCTACACCTTC	CASSESGTEYGYTF
TRBV19	-	TRBJ2-7	once	14	TGTGCCAGTAGTAAGATCAGCTCTCGGGACGAGCAGTACTTC	CASSKISSRDEQYF
TRBV30	-	TRBJ1-1	-	13	TGTGCCTGGAGTGTACAACCGGGGTCTGAAGCTTTCTTT	CAWSVQPGSEAFF
TRBV10-3	-	TRBJ2-2	few	15	TGTGCCATCAGCAAATCAGGCATGCCCACCGGGGAGCTGTTTTTT	CAISKSGMPTGELFF
TRBV6-2/TRBV6-3	TRBD2	TRBJ2-5	-	17	TGTGCCAGCAGTTACAGCCTAGCGGGGTTAATTGCAGAGACCCAGTACTTC	CASSYSLAGLIAETQYF
TRBV2	-	TRBJ1-5	-	13	TGTGCCAGCTGCCAACTACTTTATCAGCCCCAGCATTTT	CASCQLLYQPQHF